This T cell receptor (beta chain) appears in the sequencing data of a study of cytomegalovirus exposure and HLA in healthy donors. PCR employed 60 Vbeta and 13 Jbeta primers. Assay: immunoSEQ multiplex PCR; the TCRdb copy retains only in-frame clones and omits some. The sample shows about 89,000 clones, roughly 67% of them seen only once. V trimming: 5 bases; J trimming: 1 base; junction bases outside the gene matches: 4. Germline V gene lookup returns CDR1 SGHVS and CDR2 FQNEAQ. CDR3 size: 16 residues. Those who donated were healthy bone marrow donors. Concerning this clone: The antigen remains unidentified.

General observations from the study: The authors later linked a missense DCLRE1C variant to TCR beta V- and J-gene trimming. Prior analysis indicated that the majority of TCR beta V segments exhibited productivity approximately 90% or approximately 30% of the time.

The sequenced sample was PBMCs. V gene TRBV7-8 combines with J gene TRBJ1-5; the match to TRBD1 covers 11 bases. The receptor was isolated from a human donor in good health. This CDR3 reads CASSRDRGRSNQPQHF. The CDR3 nucleotides are TGTGCCAGCAGCCGGGACAGGGGGAGGAGCAATCAGCCCCAGCATTTT. Supplemented by reference TRBV7-8 and TRBJ1-5, the full variable domain reads GAGVSQSPRYKVAKRGQDVALRCDPISGHVSLFWYQQALGQGPEFLTYFQNEAQLDKSGLPSDRFFAERPEGSVSTLKIQRTQQEDSAVYLCASSRDRGRSNQPQHFGDGTRLSIL.